This TCR beta chain comes out of a study of cytomegalovirus exposure and HLA in healthy donors. Both 60 Vbeta primers and 13 Jbeta primers went into the PCR. Assay used: immunoSEQ multiplex PCR; TCRdb lists only in-frame clones, some missing. Of approximately 150,000 clones listed, less than 90% were seen once; the top ten hold over 2%. Looked up from germline, CDR1 is MDHEN and CDR2 is SYDVKM. V lost 4 bases to trimming and J lost 0 bases, with 14 bases between them. The CDR3 contains 16 residues. The V gene is TRBV28, the J gene TRBJ2-3; D might be TRBD1 (6 bases). Sequencing was performed on PBMCs. This TCR was sampled from a boy between 2 and 10 years old in good health and CMV-seronegative. The CDR3 sequence: CASSSPRGGSTDTQYF. CDR3 in DNA: TGTGCCAGCAGTTCTCCCAGGGGCGGGAGCACAGATACGCAGTATTTT. Full variable domain (rest looked up from reference TRBV28 and TRBJ2-3): DVKVTQSSRYLVKRTGEKVFLECVQDMDHENMFWYRQDPGLGLRLIYFSYDVKMKEKGDIPEGYSVSREKKERFSLILESASTNQTSMYLCASSSPRGGSTDTQYFGPGTRLTVL.